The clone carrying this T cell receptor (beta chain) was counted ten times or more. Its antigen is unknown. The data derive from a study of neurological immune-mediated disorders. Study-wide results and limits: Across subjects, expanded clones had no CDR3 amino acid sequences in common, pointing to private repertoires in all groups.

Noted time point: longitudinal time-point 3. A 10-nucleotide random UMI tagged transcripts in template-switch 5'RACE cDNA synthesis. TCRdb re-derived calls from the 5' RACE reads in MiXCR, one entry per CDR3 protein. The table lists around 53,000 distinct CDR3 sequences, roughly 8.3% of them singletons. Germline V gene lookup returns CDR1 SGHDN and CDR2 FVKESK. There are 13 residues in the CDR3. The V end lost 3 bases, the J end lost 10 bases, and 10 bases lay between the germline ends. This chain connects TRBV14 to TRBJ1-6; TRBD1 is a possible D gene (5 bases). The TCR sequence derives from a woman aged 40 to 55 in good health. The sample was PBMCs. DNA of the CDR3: TGTGCCAGCAGCCAGGACATATTGTCACCCCTCCACTTT. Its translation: CASSQDILSPLHF.